Below are 8 T cell receptor beta chains sequenced from a single sample in a study of T cell repertoires in cytomegalovirus infection. A single record per CDR3 protein comes from TCRdb applying MiXCR to the reads. The repertoire holds about 530,000 distinct CDR3 sequences, with roughly 29% as singletons. Source material: PBMCs. These receptors originate from a human donor in good health (CMV status not recorded). Some clones in this sample may be carry-over from other donors' samples.

The chain employs TRBV20-1 and TRBJ1-1; D gene unclear. Trimming shortened V by 3 bases and J by 4 bases, and 15 bases separated the two germline ends. The germline CDR1 and CDR2 sequences are DFQATT and SNEGSKA (reference sequence). CDR3 length equals 14 residues. The CDR3 nucleotides are TGCAGTGCTAGTTACGAGGGCTCAGGCACTGAAGCTTTCTTT. Translating it yields CSASYEGSGTEAFF.

The table lists this clonotype with a few counts. DNA for the CDR3: TGTGCCAGCAGCCGCGACCGAGAATACGAGCAGTACTTC. Residues: CASSRDREYEQYF. The V and J genes are TRBV12-3 or TRBV12-4 and TRBJ2-7; unclear D gene. With 6 bases removed from V and 4 bases from J, the gap between germline ends came to 13 bases. This CDR3 is 13 amino acids long.

The V and J genes are TRBV28 and TRBJ1-1; tentatively, D is TRBD1 (5 bases). Trimming pared 5 bases from V and 9 bases from J, leaving 13 bases between. Germline V gene lookup returns CDR1 MDHEN and CDR2 SYDVKM. The CDR3 spans 12 residues. The CDR3, as DNA: TGTGCCAGCAGTGGGGACTCCCGGAAAGCTTTCTTT. This sequence encodes CASSGDSRKAFF. The variable domain in full, with the rest retrieved from reference TRBV28 and TRBJ1-1, is DVKVTQSSRYLVKRTGEKVFLECVQDMDHENMFWYRQDPGLGLRLIYFSYDVKMKEKGDIPEGYSVSREKKERFSLILESASTNQTSMYLCASSGDSRKAFFGQGTRLTVV.

The J gene is TRBJ2-3, the V gene TRBV6-2 or TRBV6-3, with D possibly TRBD1 on 5 matching bases. V lost 0 bases and J 2 bases, leaving 15 bases between the germline ends. CDR1 MNHEY and CDR2 SVGEGT come from the germline V gene. This CDR3 is 17 amino acids long. As DNA, the CDR3 is TGTGCCAGCAGTTACTCCGTCGATACAGGATACACAGATACGCAGTATTTT. Translated: CASSYSVDTGYTDTQYF.

The rearrangement joins TRBV7-2 to TRBJ2-1, with D unresolved. This CDR3 has 13 residues. Trimming stripped 5 bases from V and 8 bases from J, with 13 bases between. Germline V gene data show CDR1 as SGHTA and CDR2 as FQGNSA. The CDR3 is CASSLNGVHEQFF. The CDR3 DNA follows: TGTGCCAGCAGCCTAAATGGGGTCCATGAGCAGTTCTTC.

The V and J genes are TRBV5-4 and TRBJ2-1; TRBD2 might be the D (6 bases). V was shortened by 2 bases and J by 9 bases, with 18 bases between the two germline ends. CDR1 and CDR2 (germline): SGHNT, YYREEE (reference sequence). CDR3 length: 15 residues. The CDR3: CASSFGGRRESEQFF. The CDR3 nucleotides are TGTGCCAGCAGCTTCGGTGGCAGGAGGGAGAGTGAGCAGTTCTTC.

This clonotype was seen a handful of times. The chain recombines TRBV3-1 with TRBJ2-5; 14 nucleotides align to TRBD2. The CDR3 totals 19 residues. The V segment lost 4 bases and the J segment 5 bases; nucleotides outside the gene matches: 15. The germline V gene encodes CDR1 LGHDT and CDR2 YNNKEL (reference sequence). CDR3 sequence: CASSLRLAGGMNSLETQYF. The DNA for the CDR3 is TGTGCCAGCAGCCTCCGACTAGCGGGAGGGATGAATTCCCTGGAGACCCAGTACTTC.

V is TRBV20-1 and J is TRBJ2-5; 8 nucleotides match TRBD2. Germline values: CDR1 DFQATT, CDR2 SNEGSKA (reference sequence). The CDR3 contains 13 residues. The chain's CDR3 is CSHVWTSSETQYF. The CDR3 region has the DNA TGCTCGCACGTTTGGACTAGCTCGGAGACCCAGTACTTC.